The subject of this entry is one TCR beta chain. This sample stems from a study of shared clonotypes between healthy human individuals. V trimming: 5 bases; J trimming: 2 bases; junction bases outside the gene matches: 1. CDR1 is SGDLS, CDR2 YYNGEE, per germline. The length of the CDR3 is 14 residues. The protocol was immunoSEQ multiplex PCR, while the TCRdb copy is restricted to in-frame clones and leaves out a portion. The sample shows over 400,000 clones, about 96% of them seen only once. The chain employs TRBV9 and TRBJ2-2, with 9 bases that match TRBD2. Sample: naive CD4+ T cells sorted from blood. Subset: CD45RA+ positively selected. This clonotype was obtained from a woman younger than 45 in good health. The DNA for the CDR3 is TGTGCCAGCAGGCGGGAGGGAAACACCGGGGAGCTGTTTTTT. Residues: CASRREGNTGELFF.